This TCR beta chain was recorded in a study of shared T cell receptors in the human thymus. The table came from immunoSEQ multiplex PCR; TCRdb's copy has only in-frame clones and leaves some out. The profile shows hundreds of thousands of clones, about 87% of them singletons. Germline V lookup: CDR1 LNHDA, CDR2 SQIVND (reference sequence). The V end lost 3 bases, the J end lost 0 bases, and 10 bases lay between the germline ends. The CDR3 is made up of 15 amino acids. The same specimen was also included in a second study, on human thymus T cells. That study adds: The study used thymus tissue resected during corrective heart surgery.

The sequence derives from a boy younger than two with a congenital heart defect. The sample consisted of thymocytes. The chain employs TRBV19 and TRBJ2-3; D call uncertain. The CDR3 spells CASSIQGGSTDTQYF. The CDR3 bases are TGTGCCAGTAGTATCCAAGGCGGTAGCACAGATACGCAGTATTTT.